The 26 T cell receptor beta chains given below trace back to one sample, sequenced in a study of tumor and adjacent non-tumor tissue in lung cancer. The library came from three nested PCR rounds adapted from ARM-PCR protocols. MiXCR was run by TCRdb on the multiplex PCR reads, yielding one entry per CDR3 protein. The repertoire consists of approximately 110,000 distinct CDR3 sequences, with 60% to 70% occurring once and the leading ten covering around 19%. No cell sorting was done before RNA was extracted from the tissue. The normal lung tissue was taken more than 3 cm from the tumor edge. Material for sequencing was distant non-tumor lung tissue. All receptors derive from a man in his fifties or sixties with non-small cell lung cancer.

In this sample, this clonotype turned up many times. The chain carries TRBV4-2 and TRBJ2-5; D is undetermined. V was shortened by 0 bases and J by 4 bases, with 6 bases between the two germline ends. The germline CDR1 and CDR2 sequences are LGHNA and YNFKEQ. The CDR3 covers 13 residues. The DNA of the CDR3 is TGTGCCAGCAGCCAAGATACAGCAGAGACCCAGTACTTC. It yields the protein CASSQDTAETQYF.

The chain carries TRBV29-1 and TRBJ2-7; D not certain. The CDR3 runs 15 residues. Trimming shortened V by 4 bases and J by 5 bases, and 21 bases separated the two germline ends. Germline CDR1 reads SQVTM; CDR2 reads ANQGSEA. The CDR3: CSVVSQRLIANEQYF. DNA of the CDR3: TGCAGCGTTGTTTCACAGAGGCTAATAGCCAACGAGCAGTACTTC.

This chain links TRBV12-3 or TRBV12-4 with TRBJ1-1; D gene uncertain. V lost 6 bases, J lost 4 bases, and 12 bases lay in between. This CDR3 has 13 residues. CDR3 protein: CASRTPASTEAFF. The CDR3 coding sequence is TGTGCCAGCAGGACCCCGGCGAGCACTGAAGCTTTCTTT.

The rearrangement uses TRBV20-1 and TRBJ1-6, with D perhaps TRBD1 (6 bases). This CDR3 is built from 14 residues. CDR1 is DFQATT, CDR2 SNEGSKA, per germline (reference sequence). The V end was cut by 0 bases, the J end by 18 bases, with 21 bases between. The DNA of the CDR3 is TGCAGTGCTAGAGATCCTGTCTGGACAGTTCCTTACCACTTT. It yields the protein CSARDPVWTVPYHF.

In the case of this clonotype: At one end, the junction sequence differs from germline, possibly due to a read error. V gene TRBV28 combines with J gene TRBJ2-7; 8 bases agree with TRBD2. The CDR3 extends over 13 amino acids. Germline CDR1 is MDHEN and CDR2 is SYDVKM. DNA of the CDR3: TGTGCCAGCAGCTCAATCGGGACTAGTGTAAAGTGTTTC. This codes for CASSSIGTSVKCF. Using reference TRBV28 and TRBJ2-7 for the parts outside the CDR3, the full variable domain is DVKVTQSSRYLVKRTGEKVFLECVQDMDHENMFWYRQDPGLGLRLIYFSYDVKMKEKGDIPEGYSVSREKKERFSLILESASTNQTSMYLCASSSIGTSVKCFGPGTRLTVT.

In regard to this clonotype: This may be a read error: a much more frequent sequence differs by one nucleotide. The chain uses TRBV7-9 and TRBJ2-5; D is ambiguous. CDR3 length: 14 residues. Germline loops: CDR1 SEHNR, CDR2 FQNEAQ (reference sequence). The CDR3, as DNA: TGTGTCAGCAGCTTAGGATCTCCCGAAGAGACCCAGTACTTC. Encoded protein: CVSSLGSPEETQYF.

This clonotype was counted only a few times. The chain employs TRBV7-6 and TRBJ2-6, with 7 bases that match TRBD1. The CDR3 spans 15 residues. Germline CDR1 SGHVS, CDR2 FNYEAQ. V was clipped by 5 bases and J by 6 bases; unmatched bases: 7. The CDR3 sequence: CASSDDRAEANVLTF. CDR3 bases: TGTGCCAGCAGCGATGACAGGGCTGAGGCCAACGTCCTGACTTTC.

V usage is TRBV4-1 and J usage is TRBJ2-1; 13 nucleotides align to TRBD2. From germline, CDR1 is MGHRA and CDR2 YSYEKL. The CDR3 consists of 17 residues. In DNA, the CDR3 is TGCATCAGCAGCCCTTTAAGGACTAGCGGGAGTGGGAGTGAGCAGTTCTTC. Translated: CISSPLRTSGSGSEQFF.

This clonotype was seen at least ten times. The chain carries TRBV5-6 and TRBJ1-5; 8 bases map to TRBD1. The CDR3 covers 15 residues. J gave up 4 bases and V 4 bases, and 7 bases lay outside the gene matches. CDR1 is SGHDT, CDR2 YYEEEE, per germline. The CDR3 here is CASSLGQGKNQPQHF. CDR3 nucleotides: TGTGCCAGCAGCCTCGGACAGGGCAAAAATCAGCCCCAGCATTTT. Looking up the rest from reference TRBV5-6 and TRBJ1-5 gives the full variable domain: DAGVTQSPTHLIKTRGQQVTLRCSPKSGHDTVSWYQQALGQGPQFIFQYYEEEERQRGNFPDRFSGHQFPNYSSELNVNALLLGDSALYLCASSLGQGKNQPQHFGDGTRLSIL.

This clonotype was counted only a few times. The chain uses TRBV2 and TRBJ2-7; 7 bases match TRBD1. From germline, CDR1 is SNHLY and CDR2 FYNNEI. After removal of 3 bases from V and 2 bases from J, the junction contained 7 bases not matched to a gene. This CDR3 comprises 15 residues. CDR3 sequence reads: CASSDQGQLTYEQYF. The CDR3 coding sequence is TGTGCCAGCAGTGATCAGGGACAGCTAACCTACGAGCAGTACTTC.

This clonotype has a count of ten or more. CDR3 sequence: CASSLAGTGNTIYF. CDR3 coding DNA: TGTGCCAGCAGCTTGGCAGGGACTGGAAACACCATATATTTT. The chain employs TRBV5-4 and TRBJ1-3; perhaps TRBD1 as D (5 bases). The V and J ends lost 0 bases and 2 bases respectively, with 6 bases between them. CDR1 is SGHNT and CDR2 is YYREEE in the germline V gene (reference sequence). The CDR3 is made up of 14 amino acids.

Worth noting for this clonotype: A much larger clone sits a single nucleotide away, making a read error possible. The chain employs TRBV10-3 and TRBJ1-3; D uncertain. CDR3 length equals 11 residues. Germline CDR1 ENHRY, CDR2 SYGVKD. In nucleotides, the CDR3 is TGTGCCACCATCTCTGGAATCACCATATATTTT. This gives the protein CATISGITIYF.

The chain links TRBV29-1 to TRBJ1-1, with D uncertain. The germline V gene has CDR1 SQVTM and CDR2 ANQGSEA. V lost 6 bases and J 1 base, leaving 18 bases between the germline ends. There are 15 residues in the CDR3. CDR3 protein: CSVSQDAHPNTEAFF. The CDR3 DNA follows: TGCAGCGTATCCCAGGACGCCCACCCGAACACTGAAGCTTTCTTT.

On this clonotype: A much larger clone differs from this one at a single base, so this may be a read error. The V and J genes are TRBV13 and TRBJ2-3; 8 positions match TRBD2. Germline CDR1 is PRHDT and CDR2 is FYEKMQ (reference sequence). The length of the CDR3 is 15 residues. The V segment lost 5 bases and the J segment 1 base; nucleotides outside the gene matches: 5. The CDR3 DNA reads as TGTGCCAGCAGCGTCGAGACTAGCGGCACAGATACGCAGTATTTT. Translating it yields CASSVETSGTDTQYF.

This clonotype was observed many times. V is TRBV5-4 and J is TRBJ2-1; 12 bases align to TRBD2. The V and J ends lost 0 bases and 5 bases, in that order; junction bases with no gene match: 0. Germline V gene data show CDR1 as SGHNT and CDR2 as YYREEE (reference sequence). CDR3 length: 15 residues. CDR3 bases: TGTGCCAGCAGCTTGGGACTAGCGGGAGACAATGAGCAGTTCTTC. Translating gives CASSLGLAGDNEQFF.

A few counts support this clonotype. The gene calls are TRBV5-1 and TRBJ2-5, with a possible D match to TRBD1 (7 bases). CDR1 is SGHRS and CDR2 is YFSETQ in the germline V gene. The CDR3 covers 15 residues. The V end was cut by 4 bases, the J end by 1 base, with 14 bases between. In DNA, the CDR3 is TGCGCCAGCAGCGATCAGGGGGGCCCCCAAGAGACCCAGTACTTC. This translates into CASSDQGGPQETQYF.

This clonotype was counted ten times or more. The chain combines TRBV28 with TRBJ1-1, with TRBD1 matching 7 bases. Germline CDR1 is MDHEN and CDR2 is SYDVKM. J gave up 4 bases and V 5 bases, and 7 bases lay outside the gene matches. CDR3 size: 14 residues. CDR3 residues: CASSPQGGTTEAFF. DNA for the CDR3: TGTGCCAGCAGTCCCCAGGGGGGGACCACTGAAGCTTTCTTT.

Notes on this clonotype: A single base separates this from a much larger clone, so it may be a read error. V gene TRBV28 combines with J gene TRBJ1-4; TRBD1 matches 8 bases. Looked up from germline, CDR1 is MDHEN and CDR2 is SYDVKM. The length of the CDR3 is 14 residues. Written as DNA, the CDR3 is TGTGCCAGCAGTCCCGGGACAGGCGGTGAAAAACCGTTTTTT. This sequence encodes CASSPGTGGEKPFF. The variable domain in full, with the rest retrieved from reference TRBV28 and TRBJ1-4, is DVKVTQSSRYLVKRTGEKVFLECVQDMDHENMFWYRQDPGLGLRLIYFSYDVKMKEKGDIPEGYSVSREKKERFSLILESASTNQTSMYLCASSPGTGGEKPFFGSGTQLSVL.

A note on this clonotype: A much larger clone is a single base away; this may be a read error. The chain recombines TRBV29-1 with TRBJ2-5; D might be TRBD1 (5 bases). CDR3 length equals 12 residues. Germline V gene lookup returns CDR1 SQVTM and CDR2 ANQGSEA. The CDR3 region is CGATETQETQYF. CDR3 DNA sequence: TGCGGCGCGACAGAGACTCAAGAGACCCAGTACTTC.

On this clonotype itself: Likely a read error: the CDR3 ends without its conserved phenylalanine or tryptophan. No DNA is shown, since the ends of the CDR3 on it are uncertain; the CDR3 is the one TCRdb lists. The chain combines TRBV11-1 with TRBJ2-1; the table names TRBD2, a call not compared with the DNA. The CDR3 totals 13 residues, both ends included. Germline values: CDR1 SGHAT, CDR2 FQDESV (reference sequence). The CDR3 here is CAGSSFPLGETFY.

This clonotype came up once. Sequence at one end of the junction differs from germline and may be a read error. The chain is built from TRBV11-2 and TRBJ2-3; D not resolved. Germline CDR1 reads SGHAT; CDR2 reads FQNNGV. This CDR3 is built from 12 residues. The CDR3 coding sequence is TGTGCCAGCGACATCAACACAGATACGCAATATTTT. Its translation: CASDINTDTQYF.

The V call is TRBV12-3 or TRBV12-4, the J call TRBJ2-3, with 13 positions matching TRBD2. The CDR3 covers 15 residues. The CDR3: CANRLAGGRTDTQYF. CDR3 nucleotides: TGTGCTAACAGACTAGCGGGGGGCCGCACAGATACGCAGTATTTT.

Comment on this clonotype: Just one base apart from a much larger clone, this may be a read error. This chain links TRBV7-8 with TRBJ1-1; weak D call: TRBD1 (5 bases). The ends were cut back, 2 bases at V and 11 bases at J, with 18 bases in the middle. This CDR3 has 14 residues. CDR1 is SGHVS and CDR2 is FQNEAQ in the germline V gene. This chain's CDR3 is CASSLSAGGGDAFF. The CDR3 nucleotides read TGTGCCAGCAGCTTATCGGCGGGGGGGGGTGATGCTTTCTTT.

V usage is TRBV6-5 and J usage is TRBJ2-1; 7 bases are shared with TRBD2. J was trimmed by 5 bases and V by 6 bases; bases with no gene match: 13. Looked up from germline, CDR1 is MNHEY and CDR2 is SVGAGI. The CDR3 spans 16 residues. The CDR3 sequence is CASRDPMGRGNNEQFF. The CDR3 DNA follows: TGTGCCAGCAGGGATCCCATGGGGCGGGGGAACAATGAGCAGTTCTTC.

The chain links TRBV10-3 to TRBJ2-1; the match to TRBD1 covers 9 bases. Germline V CDR1 and CDR2: ENHRY, SYGVKD. The length of the CDR3 is 14 residues. Here the CDR3 reads CVARGTGWNNEQFF. The CDR3 DNA sequence: TGTGTCGCACGTGGGACAGGGTGGAACAATGAGCAGTTCTTC.

The chain is built from TRBV11-2 and TRBJ2-7; possibly TRBD1 for D (7 bases). The germline V gene encodes CDR1 SGHAT and CDR2 FQNNGV. The V gene lost 5 bases and the J gene lost 3 bases, with 17 bases spanning the gap. The CDR3 is made up of 15 amino acids. CDR3 sequence reads: CASSPQQGGGYEQYF. In DNA form, the CDR3 reads TGTGCCAGCAGCCCCCAGCAGGGGGGCGGCTACGAGCAGTACTTC.